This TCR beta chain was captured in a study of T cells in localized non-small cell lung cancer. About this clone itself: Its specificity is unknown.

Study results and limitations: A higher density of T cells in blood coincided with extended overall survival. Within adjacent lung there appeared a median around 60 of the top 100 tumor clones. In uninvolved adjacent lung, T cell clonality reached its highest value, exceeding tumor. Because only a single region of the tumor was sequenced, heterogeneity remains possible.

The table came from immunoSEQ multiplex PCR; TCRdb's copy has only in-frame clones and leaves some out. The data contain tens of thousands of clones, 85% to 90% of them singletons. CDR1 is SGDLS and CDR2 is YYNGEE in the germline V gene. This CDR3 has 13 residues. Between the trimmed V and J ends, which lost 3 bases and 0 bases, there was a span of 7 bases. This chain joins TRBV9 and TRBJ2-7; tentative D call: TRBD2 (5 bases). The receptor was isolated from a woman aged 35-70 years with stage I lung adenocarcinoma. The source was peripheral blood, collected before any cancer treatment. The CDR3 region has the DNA TGTGCCAGCAGCGACCGGGACTCCTACGAGCAGTACTTC. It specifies CASSDRDSYEQYF.